This T cell receptor (beta chain) is from a study of CD8 T cells in Susac syndrome. Random hexamers were used to reverse transcribe an amount of about 0.45 to 1 ug RNA. TCRdb processed the immunoSEQ multiplex PCR reads anew with MiXCR; each CDR3 protein has one entry. The profile shows some 300,000 distinct CDR3 sequences, around 91% of them singletons. This CDR3 spans 13 amino acids. The trim removed 7 bases at V and 1 base at J, leaving 3 bases unmatched. CDR1 and CDR2 from the germline V gene are MNHNS and SASEGT. This clonotype showed up just a few times. While CD8+ and CD4+ T cells were isolated negatively, TEMRA cells were enriched by FACS.

The chain couples TRBV6-1 to TRBJ1-1; 7 positions agree with TRBD1. This sequence was found in a human donor with multiple sclerosis. The sequenced sample consisted of CD8+ T cells from PBMCs. The CDR3 loop reads CASTGTANTEAFF. The CDR3 coding sequence is TGTGCCAGCACCGGGACAGCGAACACTGAAGCTTTCTTT.